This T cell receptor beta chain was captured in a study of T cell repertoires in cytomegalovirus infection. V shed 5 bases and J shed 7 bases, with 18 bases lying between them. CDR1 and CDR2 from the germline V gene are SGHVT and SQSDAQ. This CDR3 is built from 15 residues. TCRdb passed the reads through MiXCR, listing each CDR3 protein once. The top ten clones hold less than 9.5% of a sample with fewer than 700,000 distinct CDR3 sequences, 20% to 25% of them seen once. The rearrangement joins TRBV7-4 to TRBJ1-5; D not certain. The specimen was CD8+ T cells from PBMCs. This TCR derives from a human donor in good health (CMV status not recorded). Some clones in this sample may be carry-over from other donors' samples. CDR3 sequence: CASSPLGQDGQPQHF. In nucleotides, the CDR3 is TGTGCCAGCAGCCCCCTCGGCCAGGATGGACAGCCCCAGCATTTT.